The rows below give T cell receptor beta chains drawn from one sample of a study of early T cells in non-severe SARS-CoV-2 infection. One entry per CDR3 protein results from TCRdb running MiXCR on the 5' RACE reads. The sample lists 100,000 to 140,000 distinct CDR3 sequences; 11% were seen once. Material: whole blood. These TCRs come from an adult who was a healthcare worker with PCR-confirmed SARS-CoV-2 infection or an uninfected control (not recorded which). Both conserved end residues are trimmed from each CDR3. D genes are given only for firm matches. A clone size is listed for some rows: how often the clone was seen (once, few, many), or a class if it is expanded.

d_gene,j_gene,v_gene,abundance,CDR3aa
TRBD2,TRBJ2-7,TRBV6-1,few,ASSEWAPPLAARSWNEQY
NA,TRBJ1-3,TRBV6-1,many,ASSEANSGNTIY
NA,TRBJ2-1,TRBV29-1,many,SVDKHGIGEQF
TRBD2,TRBJ2-3,TRBV9,many,ASSLLGGGRSSDTQY
NA,TRBJ2-3,TRBV2,few,ASSEGSLPRTDTQY
NA,TRBJ2-7,TRBV11-2,few,ASSLRGHEQY
NA,TRBJ2-3,TRBV12-3/TRBV12-4,NA,ASSLTHTDTQY
NA,TRBJ1-1,TRBV27,few,ASQDQMNTEAF
NA,TRBJ2-5,TRBV5-4,few,ASRAWGAILETQY
TRBD1,TRBJ2-2,TRBV2,many,ASGGQGSGELF
NA,TRBJ2-7,TRBV5-5,few,ASSFTLSGEQY
NA,TRBJ1-4,TRBV11-2,NA,ASSLRLTTTNEKLF
TRBD1,TRBJ2-7,TRBV28,many,ASSSTDRALYEQY
NA,TRBJ2-5,TRBV28,few,ASSNLRTQETQY
TRBD1,TRBJ1-1,TRBV13,few,ASSLGTGGKAF
NA,TRBJ2-1,TRBV6-6,many,ASSAQKHSYNEQF
NA,TRBJ2-1,TRBV7-6,NA,ASSPLSRGPYNEQF
NA,TRBJ2-2,TRBV2,NA,ASSGATGSRGGELF
NA,TRBJ2-1,TRBV12-3/TRBV12-4,many,ASSLGTSNEQF
NA,TRBJ2-3,TRBV5-1,once,ASSPMTASTDTQY
TRBD2,TRBJ2-1,TRBV28,few,ASSSLLPGLGSGNEQF
NA,TRBJ1-1,TRBV4-1,NA,ANSQPMNTEAF
NA,TRBJ1-1,TRBV18,many,ASSPARAGTEAF
NA,TRBJ2-2,TRBV5-6,NA,ASSKTGELF
TRBD2,TRBJ2-1,TRBV5-6,few,ASGLAGDNEQF
NA,TRBJ2-1,TRBV29-1,many,SVEEFRSEF
NA,TRBJ1-5,TRBV28,many,ASSSHNRAMGPQH
TRBD2,TRBJ2-1,TRBV11-2,few,ASSLVRTSGSNEQF
NA,TRBJ1-1,TRBV7-8,many,ASSLKDGVEAF
NA,TRBJ1-5,TRBV6-5,many,ASSSNMGQPQH
NA,TRBJ2-7,TRBV20-1,NA,SARSISGDYEQY
NA,TRBJ2-7,TRBV28,NA,ASSLWEGKYEQY
NA,TRBJ2-3,TRBV7-2,many,ASSLNGRGDTQY
NA,TRBJ1-1,TRBV5-8,NA,ASSLGAGRMNTEAF
NA,TRBJ2-1,TRBV20-1,NA,SARDRRDEQF
NA,TRBJ2-5,TRBV2,many,ASNRQETQY
NA,TRBJ2-1,TRBV19,many,ASKSTMDNEQF
NA,TRBJ1-4,TRBV30,many,AWRRDEGEKLF
NA,TRBJ1-1,TRBV7-8,many,ASSLFRTTNTEAF
TRBD2,TRBJ2-1,TRBV3-1,few,ASSQIAGVNEQF
NA,TRBJ1-5,TRBV10-3,NA,AIGPVSNQPQH
NA,TRBJ2-1,TRBV6-2/TRBV6-3,NA,ASSFRLVYNEQF
TRBD2,TRBJ2-7,TRBV5-1,few,ASSGTSGLTYEQY
NA,TRBJ1-2,TRBV9,NA,ASSVGVGPLYGYT
NA,TRBJ2-7,TRBV28,NA,AIQAPTGYEQY
TRBD2,TRBJ2-3,TRBV3-1,NA,ASRTSGSADTQY
NA,TRBJ2-4,TRBV7-9,few,ASSLAGIAKNIQY
NA,TRBJ2-5,TRBV12-3/TRBV12-4,medium-sized,ASSPRGTQY
NA,TRBJ2-3,TRBV7-9,NA,ASRTGGPATDTQY
NA,TRBJ2-1,TRBV20-1,many,SARLLNNEQF
NA,TRBJ2-2,TRBV30,NA,AWSRASERGGAGELF
NA,TRBJ1-1,TRBV5-1,few,ASSLGWGNTEAF
TRBD2,TRBJ2-1,TRBV27,NA,ASSISGLAGVEQF
NA,TRBJ2-5,TRBV28,NA,ASSFRGTQY
NA,TRBJ2-7,TRBV5-1,many,ASRRRQGKFGEQY
NA,TRBJ2-7,TRBV7-9,NA,ASSVGHYEQY
TRBD2,TRBJ2-3,TRBV4-2,many,ASSPTPSGSRTDTQY
TRBD2,TRBJ2-3,TRBV20-1,many,SARGGGASTDTQY